The T cell receptor (beta chain) under discussion was sequenced for a study of vaccination effects on CD4 cells after COVID-19. Sequencing was preceded by expansion of antigen-specific CD4+ T cells with viral peptide pools in the ViraFEST assay. After around 10 days in culture, the CD4+ T cells were isolated. Vaccine administered to participants consisted of two doses of either BNT162b2 or mRNA-1273. Sequenced by immunoSEQ multiplex PCR; TCRdb stores in-frame clones only, minus some. The table has some 74,000 clones, 70% to 90% seen once. Deletions cut 4 bases from V and 8 bases from J, with 14 bases between. The CDR3 totals 13 residues. Germline V gene sequence: CDR1 SQVTM, CDR2 ANQGSEA. Comment on this clone: Antigen unknown.

This material consisted of CD4+ T cells from PBMCs cultured with HCoV-229E spike peptides, taken after COVID-19 vaccination. The chain uses TRBV29-1 and TRBJ1-4; weak D call: TRBD1 (5 bases). This clonotype originated in a human donor who received a COVID-19 vaccine. Written as DNA, the CDR3 is TGCAGCGTTGGACGGGACCTCGGGGAAAAACTGTTTTTT. This gives the protein CSVGRDLGEKLFF. Together with reference TRBV29-1 and TRBJ1-4, the CDR3 gives the full variable domain: SAVISQKPSRDICQRGTSLTIQCQVDSQVTMMFWYRQQPGQSLTLIATANQGSEATYESGFVIDKFPISRPNLTFSTLTVSNMSPEDSSIYLCSVGRDLGEKLFFGSGTQLSVL.